These 18 T cell receptor beta chains were sequenced from one sample in a study of blood T cell repertoires in COVID-19. The assay was immunoSEQ multiplex PCR, and TCRdb's table has in-frame clones only and misses some. The repertoire holds 110,000 or so clones, with around 89% as singletons. Sequenced input: peripheral blood. These receptors were taken from a human donor with acute or convalescent COVID-19. The donor label of this sample is uncertain.

The chain couples TRBV10-3 to TRBJ1-2; D might be TRBD1 (6 bases). Trimming removed 5 bases at V and 6 bases at J, with 7 bases between. This CDR3 spans 11 amino acids. In germline, CDR1 is ENHRY, CDR2 SYGVKD. CDR3 in amino acids: CAISSGDGYTF. The CDR3, as DNA: TGTGCCATCAGTTCAGGGGATGGCTACACCTTC.

This clone has a handful of counts. This chain uses TRBV19 with TRBJ2-7; maybe TRBD2 (6 bases). This CDR3 is 15 amino acids long. CDR1 is LNHDA, CDR2 SQIVND, per germline (reference sequence). V lost 6 bases to trimming and J lost 3 bases, with 18 bases between them. The CDR3 loop is CASRGTPDQGYEQYF. The DNA of the CDR3 is TGTGCCAGTAGGGGGACTCCGGATCAGGGCTACGAGCAGTACTTC.

This chain connects TRBV24-1 to TRBJ2-5, with a tentative D call TRBD2 (6 bases). V lost 5 bases and J 5 bases, leaving 17 bases between the germline ends. The CDR3 covers 15 residues. Germline assignment: CDR1 KGHDR and CDR2 SFDVKD. CDR3 coding DNA: TGTGCCACCAGTGGCGAGGGCCGGGGGTTGGAGACCCAGTACTTC. It is translated as CATSGEGRGLETQYF.

The V and J genes are TRBV2 and TRBJ1-2, with 9 bases fitting TRBD1. Trimming cost V 6 bases and J 0 bases; bases outside gene matches: 5. The CDR3 has 15 amino acids. Germline V CDR1 and CDR2: SNHLY, FYNNEI. The CDR3 DNA sequence: TGTGCCAGCAGGGACAGGGGCCGGCCTAACTATGGCTACACCTTC. Its protein is CASRDRGRPNYGYTF.

V and J are TRBV4-1 and TRBJ1-2; TRBD1 matches 9 bases. Trimming cost V 4 bases and J 3 bases; bases outside gene matches: 6. Germline V lookup: CDR1 MGHRA, CDR2 YSYEKL. The CDR3 consists of 15 residues. CDR3 nucleotide sequence: TGCGCCAGCAGCCCAGGACAGGGGTTTGACTATGGCTACACCTTC. Its protein is CASSPGQGFDYGYTF.

The V and J genes are TRBV4-1 and TRBJ1-4; D is perhaps TRBD1 (6 bases). The V end lost 1 base, the J end lost 8 bases, and 17 bases lay between the germline ends. The CDR3 totals 16 residues. Per germline, CDR1 MGHRA and CDR2 YSYEKL. Written as DNA, the CDR3 is TGCGCCAGCAGCCAAGGGAACCGGGAAAGGGGGGAAAAACTGTTTTTT. Translating it yields CASSQGNRERGEKLFF.

The CDR3 loop reads CASGAGSYNEQFF. Written as DNA, the CDR3 is TGTGCCAGCGGGGCAGGTTCCTACAATGAGCAGTTCTTC. The chain uses TRBV6-6 and TRBJ2-1; perhaps TRBD1 as D (5 bases). The CDR3 runs to 13 residues. Germline V lookup: CDR1 MNHNY, CDR2 SVGAGI (reference sequence). V was cut by 8 bases and J by 1 base, with 9 bases left in between.

The V and J genes are TRBV10-3 and TRBJ2-5; D is uncertain. V dropped 6 bases and J dropped 0 bases, with 2 bases sitting between them. CDR3 length: 11 residues. Germline loops: CDR1 ENHRY, CDR2 SYGVKD. The DNA of the CDR3 is TGTGCCATCAGCGACCAAGAGACCCAGTACTTC. Its translation: CAISDQETQYF.

V gene TRBV18 combines with J gene TRBJ1-5; no clear D. V was pared by 3 bases and J by 2 bases, with 11 bases between. This CDR3 comprises 15 residues. Per germline, CDR1 KGHSH and CDR2 LQKENI. The CDR3 loop is CASSPRGVGNQPQHF. CDR3 bases: TGTGCCAGCTCACCGCGGGGAGTTGGCAATCAGCCCCAGCATTTT. Based on the CDR3 plus reference TRBV18 and TRBJ1-5, the full variable domain is NAGVMQNPRHLVRRRGQEARLRCSPMKGHSHVYWYRQLPEEGLKFMVYLQKENIIDESGMPKERFSAEFPKEGPSILRIQQVVRGDSAAYFCASSPRGVGNQPQHFGDGTRLSIL.

This rearrangement joins TRBV9 to TRBJ1-1, with TRBD1 identical over 8 bases. This CDR3 spans 15 amino acids. Germline V gene sequence: CDR1 SGDLS, CDR2 YYNGEE. J lost 4 bases, V lost 4 bases, and 9 bases had no gene match. DNA for the CDR3: TGTGCCAGCAGCACCTCGGACAGGGTGGGCACTGAAGCTTTCTTT. This codes for CASSTSDRVGTEAFF.

This clone appeared a single time. The chain links TRBV19 to TRBJ1-4, with a possible D match to TRBD1 (6 bases). V lost 3 bases to trimming and J lost 6 bases, with 14 bases between them. Germline CDR1 reads LNHDA; CDR2 reads SQIVND (reference sequence). This CDR3 spans 15 amino acids. This chain's CDR3 is CASSMPWAGDEKLFF. DNA of the CDR3: TGTGCCAGTAGTATGCCCTGGGCAGGGGATGAAAAACTGTTTTTT.

As for this clone: The sample holds other DNA sequences that translate to the same CDR3. This chain connects TRBV6-5 to TRBJ2-5; 9 bases line up with TRBD1. V was clipped by 6 bases and J by 4 bases; unmatched bases: 6. The length of the CDR3 is 14 residues. Germline values: CDR1 MNHEY, CDR2 SVGAGI. The CDR3 coding sequence is TGTGCCAGCAGCCGCGGGACAGGGAGAGAGACCCAGTACTTC. It encodes CASSRGTGRETQYF.

J is TRBJ2-7 and V is TRBV6-5; 9 positions match TRBD1. Germline loops: CDR1 MNHEY, CDR2 SVGAGI. The CDR3 length is 15 residues. After removal of 1 base from V and 5 bases from J, the junction contained 6 bases not matched to a gene. CDR3 coding DNA: TGTGCCAGCAGTTACTTTGGGACAGGGTTTGACGAGCAGTACTTC. This gives the protein CASSYFGTGFDEQYF.

V usage is TRBV27 and J usage is TRBJ2-7; D might be TRBD2 (6 bases). The germline V gene encodes CDR1 MNHEY and CDR2 SMNVEV (reference sequence). The CDR3 has 15 residues. Trimming pared 5 bases from V and 4 bases from J, leaving 18 bases between. For the CDR3, the DNA is TGTGCCAGCAGTCCCTCACCGGAGGGATCTTACGAGCAGTACTTC. Its protein is CASSPSPEGSYEQYF.

The CDR3, as DNA: TGTGCCAGCAGCGTAGGTCGCAGGGGCCCTGACTATGGCTACACCTTC. Translated, it gives CASSVGRRGPDYGYTF. The chain combines TRBV9 with TRBJ1-2, with D perhaps matching TRBD1 (6 bases). Germline CDR1 SGDLS, CDR2 YYNGEE. The CDR3 runs 16 residues. Trimming took off 0 bases at V and 3 bases at J, with 15 bases between the two ends.

This clone was seen just once. The rearrangement uses TRBV28 and TRBJ1-5; tentatively, D is TRBD1 (6 bases). V was pared by 5 bases and J by 2 bases, with 13 bases between. The germline V gene encodes CDR1 MDHEN and CDR2 SYDVKM. CDR3 length: 15 residues. The CDR3 reads CASSTGIVGNQPQHF. The CDR3 DNA is TGTGCCAGCAGTACAGGGATCGTGGGCAATCAGCCCCAGCATTTT.

The rearrangement joins TRBV5-6 to TRBJ2-1; 7 bases map to TRBD2. CDR3 length: 15 amino acids. The trim removed 3 bases at V and 5 bases at J, leaving 8 bases unmatched. CDR1 is SGHDT, CDR2 YYEEEE, per germline. The CDR3 reads CASSSSELANNEQFF. The DNA for the CDR3 is TGTGCCAGCAGCTCCTCCGAACTAGCGAACAATGAGCAGTTCTTC.

On this clone itself: Other DNA variants within this sample encode the same CDR3. The chain employs TRBV28 and TRBJ1-2; TRBD1 aligns across 10 bases. CDR3 length equals 14 residues. With V trimmed by 4 bases and J by 4 bases, 3 bases remained unmatched. Germline values: CDR1 MDHEN, CDR2 SYDVKM. CDR3 loop: CASSSGTGVYGYTF. CDR3 in DNA: TGTGCCAGCAGTTCAGGGACAGGGGTCTATGGCTACACCTTC.